The 18 T cell receptor beta chains below all came from one sample that was sequenced in a study of blood T cell repertoires in COVID-19. Sequencing used immunoSEQ multiplex PCR; TCRdb keeps in-frame clones, though not all of them. The table has hundreds of thousands of clones, around 89% seen once. Sequenced input: PBMCs or T cells enriched from blood (not recorded which). Every receptor here comes from a woman in her 40s who had recovered from COVID-19.

This clone was seen more than once but under ten times. In DNA form, the CDR3 reads TGTGCCAGCAGCGTAGGTAGGGACAGGTCCTACGAGCAGTACTTC. Translation: CASSVGRDRSYEQYF. The genes are TRBV9 and TRBJ2-7; 8 bases match TRBD1. The trim removed 0 bases at V and 1 base at J, leaving 3 bases unmatched. The CDR3 contains 15 residues. Looked up from germline, CDR1 is SGDLS and CDR2 is YYNGEE.

The rearrangement joins TRBV15 to TRBJ2-1; maybe TRBD2 (5 bases). V was pared by 8 bases and J by 5 bases, with 10 bases between. This CDR3 comprises 12 residues. Germline V gene data show CDR1 as LNHNV and CDR2 as YYDKDF (reference sequence). CDR3 nucleotides: TGTGCCACCTTGGACGGGAACAATGAGCAGTTCTTC. It codes for CATLDGNNEQFF.

This clone was observed a single time. As DNA, the CDR3 is TGTGCCAGCAGCTCCTCGGGGGGGGTCGGGACCCAGTACTTC. This encodes CASSSSGGVGTQYF. The chain is built from TRBV7-2 and TRBJ2-5; 8 bases are a match to TRBD2. Germline-derived CDR1 and CDR2 are SGHTA and FQGNSA. V lost 4 bases, J lost 7 bases, and 8 bases stayed unmatched. CDR3 length equals 14 residues. Combining the CDR3 with reference TRBV7-2 and TRBJ2-5 gives the whole variable domain GAGVSQSPSNKVTEKGKDVELRCDPISGHTALYWYRQSLGQGLEFLIYFQGNSAPDKSGLPSDRFSAERTGGSVSTLTIQRTQQEDSAVYLCASSSSGGVGTQYFGPGTRLLVL.

The J gene is TRBJ2-1, the V gene TRBV29-1, with 11 bases that match TRBD2. Trimming at V came to 6 bases and at J to 6 bases, leaving 7 bases not matched to a gene. The CDR3 spans 14 residues. Per germline, CDR1 SQVTM and CDR2 ANQGSEA. In DNA, the CDR3 is TGCAGCGTCTCAACTAGCGGGAGCCCCAATGAGCAGTTCTTC. Protein: CSVSTSGSPNEQFF.

V usage is TRBV11-3 and J usage is TRBJ2-1; TRBD2 agrees at 8 bases. This CDR3 is built from 14 residues. Germline CDR1 is SGHNT and CDR2 is YENEEA. V shed 1 base, J shed 8 bases, and the junction held 4 bases outside the gene matches. CDR3 region: CASSLVGLGYEQFF. CDR3 bases: TGTGCCAGCAGCTTAGTGGGACTAGGCTATGAGCAGTTCTTC. Filled out from reference TRBV11-3 and TRBJ2-1, the complete variable domain reads EAGVVQSPRYKIIEKKQPVAFWCNPISGHNTLYWYLQNLGQGPELLIRYENEEAVDDSQLPKDRFSAERLKGVDSTLKIQPAELGDSAVYLCASSLVGLGYEQFFGPGTRLTVL.

This clone was recorded a few times. This chain links TRBV2 with TRBJ1-6, with TRBD1 matching 7 bases. V was clipped by 5 bases and J by 8 bases; unmatched bases: 6. Germline V gene sequence: CDR1 SNHLY, CDR2 FYNNEI. This CDR3 has 14 amino acids. The CDR3 DNA is TGTGCCAGCAGTTTAGACAGGGTCGATTCACCCCTCCACTTT. This gives the protein CASSLDRVDSPLHF.

The chain employs TRBV6-5 and TRBJ1-5; tentative D call: TRBD1 (5 bases). The CDR3 sequence is 14 residues long. Germline V lookup: CDR1 MNHEY, CDR2 SVGAGI. Between the trimmed V and J ends, which lost 6 bases and 0 bases, there was a span of 9 bases. As DNA, the CDR3 is TGTGCCAGCAGGATTGACAGTAGCAATCAGCCCCAGCATTTT. It codes for CASRIDSSNQPQHF.

The CDR3 coding sequence is TGTGCCAGCAGCGTAGAGGGGACAGGGGGACTCGCTCGAAACACCATATATTTT. Amino acids: CASSVEGTGGLARNTIYF. The chain is built from TRBV9 and TRBJ1-3; 11 positions agree with TRBD1. Losses at the gene ends were 0 bases for V and 5 bases for J; bases not matched to a gene: 10. The germline CDR1 and CDR2 sequences are SGDLS and YYNGEE. The CDR3 has 18 amino acids.

V and J are TRBV7-2 and TRBJ1-5; no reliable D call. The CDR3 is made up of 15 amino acids. Germline V gene sequence: CDR1 SGHTA, CDR2 FQGNSA. Trimming took off 1 base at V and 0 bases at J, with 7 bases between the two ends. The CDR3 here is CASSLVVNSNQPQHF. The CDR3 DNA reads TGTGCCAGCAGCTTAGTCGTTAATAGCAATCAGCCCCAGCATTTT.

This sequence joins TRBV4-1 and TRBJ2-5, with a tentative D call TRBD1 (5 bases). The CDR3 is 17 amino acids. Germline CDR1 reads MGHRA; CDR2 reads YSYEKL. V dropped 2 bases and J dropped 7 bases, with 23 bases sitting between them. The CDR3 reads CASSQTGSGVPIGTQYF. CDR3 DNA sequence: TGCGCCAGCAGCCAAACAGGCAGTGGGGTCCCCATAGGGACCCAGTACTTC.

V is TRBV9 and J is TRBJ2-1, with TRBD2 matching over 12 bases. V trimming: 0 bases; J trimming: 7 bases; junction bases outside the gene matches: 2. The CDR3 is 15 amino acids. Germline V gene sequence: CDR1 SGDLS, CDR2 YYNGEE. The CDR3 nucleotides are TGTGCCAGCAGCGTAGCTAGCGGGAGGGCGAATGAGCAGTTCTTC. Translated, it gives CASSVASGRANEQFF.

This chain uses TRBV11-3 with TRBJ1-4; D gene ambiguous. The CDR3 loop spans 17 amino acids. The germline gives CDR1 SGHNT, CDR2 YENEEA. Trimming took off 1 base at V and 0 bases at J, with 12 bases between the two ends. The CDR3 reads CASSLGDSFATNEKLFF. As DNA, the CDR3 is TGTGCCAGCAGCTTAGGAGACTCTTTTGCAACTAATGAAAAACTGTTTTTT. The full variable domain, in which reference TRBV11-3 and TRBJ1-4 provide the parts outside the CDR3, is EAGVVQSPRYKIIEKKQPVAFWCNPISGHNTLYWYLQNLGQGPELLIRYENEEAVDDSQLPKDRFSAERLKGVDSTLKIQPAELGDSAVYLCASSLGDSFATNEKLFFGSGTQLSVL.

The chain combines TRBV28 with TRBJ2-1, with 12 positions matching TRBD2. V was clipped by 4 bases and J by 0 bases; unmatched bases: 4. Germline V lookup: CDR1 MDHEN, CDR2 SYDVKM. The CDR3 loop spans 17 amino acids. The CDR3 sequence is CASSSLAGGSSYNEQFF. The CDR3 DNA reads TGTGCCAGCAGTTCGCTAGCGGGGGGGTCCTCCTACAATGAGCAGTTCTTC.

The chain couples TRBV7-2 to TRBJ1-3; D remains ambiguous. The CDR3 is 14 residues long. Germline values: CDR1 SGHTA, CDR2 FQGNSA. Trimming cost V 6 bases and J 0 bases, with 9 bases left between them. Written as DNA, the CDR3 is TGTGCCAGCAGTCAGGTTCGCTCTGGAAACACCATATATTTT. This sequence encodes CASSQVRSGNTIYF.

This chain uses TRBV18 with TRBJ2-3; a possible D gene is TRBD1 (5 bases). The CDR3 consists of 15 residues. V lost 6 bases and J lost 1, with 14 bases in between. Germline loops: CDR1 KGHSH, CDR2 LQKENI. CDR3 protein: CASSWGQLGTDTQYF. As DNA, the CDR3 is TGTGCCAGCTCCTGGGGCCAACTCGGCACAGATACGCAGTATTTT.

The chain has TRBV9 and TRBJ2-3; D is uncertain. The V end lost 0 bases, the J end lost 6 bases, and 11 bases lay between the germline ends. The CDR3 has 14 residues. Germline values: CDR1 SGDLS, CDR2 YYNGEE. The CDR3 region is CASSVVGSGDTQYF. In DNA, the CDR3 is TGTGCCAGCAGCGTAGTTGGATCGGGTGATACGCAGTATTTT.

The V gene is TRBV19, the J gene TRBJ2-3; the match to TRBD1 covers 11 bases. CDR1 and CDR2 from the germline V gene are LNHDA and SQIVND (reference sequence). The CDR3 covers 16 residues. V gave up 5 bases and J gave up 2 bases; unmatched junction bases: 6. CDR3 loop: CASSPGQGASTDTQYF. Here the CDR3 DNA reads TGTGCCAGTAGTCCAGGACAGGGGGCCTCCACAGATACGCAGTATTTT.

The chain couples TRBV2 to TRBJ2-7; 7 nucleotides match TRBD1. V lost 6 bases to trimming and J lost 2 bases; unmatched junction nucleotides: 7. This CDR3 comprises 14 residues. Germline loops: CDR1 SNHLY, CDR2 FYNNEI. The CDR3 loop reads CASRTGTETYEQYF. The CDR3 DNA reads as TGTGCCAGCAGAACGGGGACAGAGACCTACGAGCAGTACTTC.